This T cell receptor beta chain was documented in a study of T cell repertoires in aging, cancer and after chemotherapy. Study information: Clear clonal overlap appeared across healthy donor samples taken over several months to years.

In this sample, this clonotype turned up a few times. This CDR3 is 14 amino acids long. Trimming left V 3 bases short and J 5 bases short, with 16 bases between. Germline CDR1 reads GTSNPN; CDR2 reads SVGIG (reference sequence). Peripheral blood genomic DNA, not sorted cells or RNA, was the template. TRB rearrangements spanning V, D and J were amplified using mixed TRB-A/B primers. TCRdb recomputed calls from the multiplex PCR reads with MiXCR, one row per CDR3 protein. The table includes about 12,000 distinct CDR3 sequences, under 35% detected once. The receptor comes from a human donor in good health. The donor label of this sample is uncertain. The chain has TRBV30 and TRBJ1-1, with a weak D call TRBD1 (5 bases). Sequenced: blood. The CDR3 here is CAWRFDAGITEAFF. The DNA for the CDR3 is TGTGCCTGGAGGTTTGACGCAGGGATTACTGAAGCTTTCTTT.